This entry lists 28 T cell receptor beta chains sequenced from one sample in a study of CD4 T cells in relation to SARS-CoV-2 and coronaviruses (dated by TCRdb to 2020 to 2022). Libraries were prepared through the immunoSEQ multiplex PCR assay. The table comes from immuneACCESS by way of TCRdb, which keeps in-frame sequences with V and J called. Part of the clones is missing from these tables; in studies checked, under half for an unresolved V gene and the rest for unknown reasons. The sample table shows about 15,000 clones, and around 76% are seen once. The ten largest clones represent 31% of the sample. CD4+ T cells from unexposed donors were collected before the COVID-19 pandemic (2011-2018). After around ten days of culture, CD4+ T cells were isolated with the EasySep CD4+ T cell isolation kit. No cognate antigen is known for these TCRs. The source material was CD4+ T cells from PBMCs, cultured in vitro. The receptors here all came from a human donor in good health.

The V gene is TRBV6-5, the J gene TRBJ2-7; 8 positions agree with TRBD2. V gave up 8 bases and J gave up 0 bases; unmatched junction bases: 6. The germline CDR1 and CDR2 sequences are MNHEY and SVGAGI. The CDR3 is made up of 14 amino acids. The CDR3 region has the DNA TGTGCCAGCGCGGGACTAGAGGTCTCCTACGAGCAGTACTTC. Its protein product is CASAGLEVSYEQYF.

The chain uses TRBV6-5 and TRBJ2-3, with TRBD2 matching over 8 bases. The CDR3 spans 15 residues. Germline-derived CDR1 and CDR2 are MNHEY and SVGAGI. V shed 5 bases, J shed 4 bases, and the junction held 8 bases outside the gene matches. The CDR3 coding sequence is TGTGCCAGCAGTCTCCAGCGGGAGACTGCAGATACGCAGTATTTT. Its protein is CASSLQRETADTQYF.

The chain recombines TRBV9 with TRBJ1-1; D unresolved. Germline V gene sequence: CDR1 SGDLS, CDR2 YYNGEE. This CDR3 has 13 residues. Trimming removed 10 bases from V and 1 base from J, with 14 bases in between. CDR3 region: CASRRLENTEAFF. The DNA for the CDR3 is TGTGCCTCCCGGAGACTCGAGAACACTGAAGCTTTCTTT.

The chain joins TRBV5-1 to TRBJ2-1; 9 bases are a match to TRBD2. Germline lookup yields CDR1 SGHRS and CDR2 YFSETQ. J was trimmed by 8 bases and V by 2 bases; bases with no gene match: 8. The CDR3 is made up of 15 amino acids. As DNA, the CDR3 is TGCGCCAGCAGCTTTAGCGGGAGCGCCAGCTATGAGCAGTTCTTC. It is translated as CASSFSGSASYEQFF.

The V gene is TRBV11-3, the J gene TRBJ2-1, with 9 bases lining up with TRBD2. V lost 1 base, J lost 8 bases, and 6 bases stayed unmatched. This CDR3 contains 15 residues. Germline V lookup: CDR1 SGHNT, CDR2 YENEEA. Here the CDR3 DNA reads TGTGCCAGCAGCTTAGTTAGCGGGGGTTCCTATGAGCAGTTCTTC. Protein product: CASSLVSGGSYEQFF.

In this sample, this clone turned up a few times. The chain recombines TRBV18 with TRBJ1-5; 11 bases line up with TRBD1. Trimming removed 4 bases from V and 4 bases from J; junction bases left unmatched: 3. Per germline, CDR1 KGHSH and CDR2 LQKENI. The length of the CDR3 is 15 residues. The CDR3 DNA reads as TGTGCCAGCTCACTACGGGACAGGGGGAATCAGCCCCAGCATTTT. It encodes CASSLRDRGNQPQHF.

The chain uses TRBV2 and TRBJ2-2; D gene uncertain. Germline V gene sequence: CDR1 SNHLY, CDR2 FYNNEI. The CDR3 runs 15 residues. Trimming cost V 6 bases and J 0 bases, with 11 bases left between them. CDR3 DNA: TGTGCCAGCAGACCCAGAGTTACGAACACCGGGGAGCTGTTTTTT. Translation: CASRPRVTNTGELFF.

A few counts support this clone. CDR3 sequence reads: CASSKTLRAEAFF. CDR3 nucleotide sequence: TGTGCCAGCAGTAAAACCCTCAGGGCTGAAGCTTTCTTT. V gene TRBV6-2 or TRBV6-3 combines with J gene TRBJ1-1; maybe TRBD1 (5 bases). CDR3 length: 13 residues. Per germline, CDR1 MNHEY and CDR2 SVGEGT. The ends were cut back, 5 bases at V and 6 bases at J, with 13 bases in the middle.

Only one count was recorded for this clone. V and J are TRBV18 and TRBJ2-7; 7 nucleotides match TRBD1. Germline CDR1 and CDR2: KGHSH and LQKENI. This CDR3 comprises 15 residues. V dropped 3 bases and J dropped 0; count of bases not matched to a gene: 5. This CDR3 is CASSPRQGPSYEQYF. CDR3 nucleotides: TGTGCCAGCTCACCTCGACAGGGCCCCTCCTACGAGCAGTACTTC.

V and J are TRBV5-4 and TRBJ1-2; TRBD1 agrees at 8 bases. V dropped 0 bases and J dropped 8; count of bases not matched to a gene: 9. The CDR3 sequence is 15 residues long. CDR1 is SGHNT and CDR2 is YYREEE in the germline V gene (reference sequence). CDR3 nucleotide sequence: TGTGCCAGCAGCTTGGACCCAGGGGGCGCGAGGGGCTACACCTTC. Translating gives CASSLDPGGARGYTF.

This clone came up once. CDR3 sequence (DNA): TGTGCCAGCAGCCCGTTTGTGAGAGATACGCAGTATTTT. This encodes CASSPFVRDTQYF. The chain has TRBV7-2 and TRBJ2-3; D not resolved. V was clipped by 5 bases and J by 5 bases, with 11 bases between them. CDR1 and CDR2 (germline): SGHTA, FQGNSA. This CDR3 is 13 amino acids long. Complete variable domain (other parts from reference TRBV7-2 and TRBJ2-3): GAGVSQSPSNKVTEKGKDVELRCDPISGHTALYWYRQSLGQGLEFLIYFQGNSAPDKSGLPSDRFSAERTGGSVSTLTIQRTQQEDSAVYLCASSPFVRDTQYFGPGTRLTVL.

V usage is TRBV5-5 and J usage is TRBJ2-3; no clear D gene. CDR3 length equals 14 residues. V was pared by 0 bases and J by 2 bases, with 7 bases between. CDR1 is SGHKS and CDR2 is YYEKEE in the germline V gene (reference sequence). This CDR3 reads CASSLEYNTDTQYF. The CDR3 DNA reads TGTGCCAGCAGCTTGGAGTACAACACAGATACGCAGTATTTT.

This chain joins TRBV18 and TRBJ1-3; D gene uncertain. The CDR3 totals 15 residues. V lost 2 bases and J 0 bases, leaving 8 bases between the germline ends. In germline, CDR1 is KGHSH, CDR2 LQKENI. As DNA, the CDR3 is TGTGCCAGCTCACCAGACGGAAACTCTGGAAACACCATATATTTT. The encoded protein is CASSPDGNSGNTIYF.

As regards this clone: One junction end disagrees with the germline gene, perhaps due to a read error. Other DNA sequences in this sample translate to the same CDR3. The rearrangement links TRBV7-2 to TRBJ1-2; tentative D call: TRBD1 (5 bases). Germline lookup yields CDR1 SGHTA and CDR2 FQGNSA. The CDR3 sequence is 14 residues long. The CDR3 sequence: CASSLASGRGGYTF. The DNA of the CDR3 is TGCGCCAGCAGCTTAGCGTCAGGGCGAGGTGGCTACACCTTC.

The CDR3 region has the DNA TGCGCCAGCAGCCCGGGACAGGGGGCGGGTACCGGGGAGCTGTTTTTT. Translation: CASSPGQGAGTGELFF. The chain carries TRBV5-1 and TRBJ2-2; 12 bases match TRBD1. V lost 4 bases, J lost 5 bases, and 6 bases stayed unmatched. CDR1 SGHRS and CDR2 YFSETQ come from the germline V gene. There are 16 residues in the CDR3.

CDR3 nucleotide sequence: TGTGCCAGCAGAGCCACGAGGGGAGCTTTCTTT. Translated: CASRATRGAFF. This chain connects TRBV2 to TRBJ1-1; possible D gene TRBD1, 5 bases. The CDR3 extends over 11 amino acids. CDR1 is SNHLY and CDR2 is FYNNEI in the germline V gene. Trimming stripped 6 bases from V and 10 bases from J, with 12 bases between.

Notes on this clone: The junction departs from germline at one end; a sequencing error may be responsible. V is TRBV7-7 and J is TRBJ2-1; D may be TRBD1 (5 bases). The CDR3 length is 15 residues. Per germline, CDR1 SSHAT and CDR2 FNYEAQ (reference sequence). The CDR3 DNA is TGTGCTAGCAGCCAGAACCTAGACAGAGGCAATGAGCAGTTCTTC. The encoded protein is CASSQNLDRGNEQFF. Together with reference TRBV7-7 and TRBJ2-1, the CDR3 gives the full variable domain: GAGVSQSPRYKVTKRGQDVTLRCDPISSHATLYWYQQALGQGPEFLTYFNYEAQPDKSGLPSDRFSAERPEGSISTLTIQRTEQRDSAMYRCASSQNLDRGNEQFFGPGTRLTVL.

This clone was detected once. The chain employs TRBV10-3 and TRBJ2-5; 8 bases fit TRBD1. The CDR3 contains 17 residues. Germline CDR1 ENHRY, CDR2 SYGVKD. V dropped 0 bases and J dropped 5; count of bases not matched to a gene: 11. CDR3 DNA: TGTGCCATCAGTGAGTCGAGACTTCTGGACAGGGAGGAGACCCAGTACTTC. This gives the protein CAISESRLLDREETQYF.

This rearrangement joins TRBV2 to TRBJ1-2; possible D gene TRBD1, 5 bases. The germline CDR1 and CDR2 sequences are SNHLY and FYNNEI. V was clipped by 7 bases and J by 7 bases, with 13 bases between them. The CDR3 has 12 amino acids. The CDR3 reads CASNWAQGGYTF. The CDR3 DNA follows: TGTGCCAGCAATTGGGCTCAGGGTGGCTACACCTTC.

V gene TRBV10-3 combines with J gene TRBJ1-5; no firm D call. Trimming stripped 0 bases from V and 5 bases from J, with 14 bases between. CDR3 length: 16 amino acids. Germline V gene sequence: CDR1 ENHRY, CDR2 SYGVKD. CDR3 region: CAISESSFRIDQPQHF. The CDR3 DNA is TGTGCCATCAGTGAGTCGAGTTTCCGAATTGATCAGCCCCAGCATTTT.

The chain combines TRBV5-4 with TRBJ2-7, with 11 nucleotides matching TRBD1. V lost 0 bases, J lost 4 bases, and 6 bases stayed unmatched. CDR3 length: 16 amino acids. Germline loops: CDR1 SGHNT, CDR2 YYREEE (reference sequence). For the CDR3, the DNA is TGTGCCAGCAGCTTGGGGTGGACAGGGGGCTCTTACGAGCAGTACTTC. It yields the protein CASSLGWTGGSYEQYF.

This clone has a handful of counts. This rearrangement joins TRBV6-5 to TRBJ2-7; 11 bases are a match to TRBD1. CDR3 length: 16 residues. Trimming cost V 2 bases and J 7 bases; bases outside gene matches: 10. CDR1 is MNHEY and CDR2 is SVGAGI in the germline V gene. The CDR3 protein is CASSYAPGQGEREQYF. CDR3 sequence (DNA): TGTGCCAGCAGTTACGCGCCGGGACAGGGGGAGAGGGAGCAGTACTTC.

V and J are TRBV30 and TRBJ2-7; D remains ambiguous. The CDR3 contains 15 residues. V lost 0 bases, J lost 2 bases, and 14 bases lay in between. CDR1 is GTSNPN and CDR2 is SVGIG in the germline V gene (reference sequence). The CDR3, as DNA: TGTGCCTGGAGTGTACCCCCGACTGAGGCCTACGAGCAGTACTTC. It specifies CAWSVPPTEAYEQYF.

This chain connects TRBV7-9 to TRBJ2-5, with D perhaps assigned TRBD1 or TRBD2 (6 bases each). Per the germline V gene, CDR1 is SEHNR and CDR2 is FQNEAQ (reference sequence). V lost 3 bases and J lost 1, with 18 bases in between. This CDR3 comprises 17 residues. The chain's CDR3 is CASSFRQRSGAQETQYF. The DNA of the CDR3 is TGTGCCAGCAGCTTCCGCCAAAGATCGGGGGCCCAAGAGACCCAGTACTTC.

The chain carries TRBV18 and TRBJ2-2, with 7 bases lining up with TRBD1. The germline CDR1 and CDR2 sequences are KGHSH and LQKENI. The V gene end was trimmed by 10 bases and the J gene end by 2 bases; junction bases not matched to a gene: 7. The CDR3 is made up of 14 amino acids. CDR3 region: CATTGAVNTGELFF. CDR3 sequence (DNA): TGTGCCACCACAGGGGCTGTCAACACCGGGGAGCTGTTTTTT.

This chain uses TRBV6-2 or TRBV6-3 with TRBJ1-1, with D possibly being TRBD1 (6 bases). The CDR3 is 12 residues long. Germline V lookup: CDR1 MNHEY, CDR2 SVGEGT. Trimming took off 0 bases at V and 11 bases at J, with 10 bases between the two ends. CDR3 bases: TGTGCCAGCAGTTACTCGGGGGGGCTGGCTTTCTTT. Translated: CASSYSGGLAFF.

This chain joins TRBV5-1 and TRBJ2-5; 9 bases line up with TRBD1. CDR3 length: 17 amino acids. Losses at the gene ends were 7 bases for V and 5 bases for J; bases not matched to a gene: 18. CDR1 is SGHRS, CDR2 YFSETQ, per germline. The CDR3 region is CASRKNRGRDLGETQYF. CDR3 nucleotides: TGCGCCAGCCGTAAGAACAGGGGGCGCGACCTTGGGGAGACCCAGTACTTC. Full variable domain (missing parts from reference TRBV5-1 and TRBJ2-5): KAGVTQTPRYLIKTRGQQVTLSCSPISGHRSVSWYQQTPGQGLQFLFEYFSETQRNKGNFPGRFSGRQFSNSRSEMNVSTLELGDSALYLCASRKNRGRDLGETQYFGPGTRLLVL.

The chain links TRBV4-2 to TRBJ1-6; D is unclear. Trimming left V 1 base short and J 8 bases short, with 3 bases between. CDR3 length: 12 residues. Germline loops: CDR1 LGHNA, CDR2 YNFKEQ. The CDR3 region is CASSQGYSPLHF. CDR3 DNA sequence: TGTGCCAGCAGCCAAGGCTATTCACCCCTCCACTTT.